This T cell receptor beta chain was sequenced during a study of blood T cell repertoires in COVID-19. Germline CDR1 SGHNT, CDR2 YYREEE (reference sequence). V lost 2 bases to trimming and J lost 8 bases, with 11 bases between them. This CDR3 has 13 residues. The table came from immunoSEQ multiplex PCR; TCRdb's copy has only in-frame clones and leaves some out. The data hold tens of thousands of clones, with 91% observed a single time. What was sequenced was peripheral blood. The receptor's source is a woman aged 50 to 65 in a cohort sampled during active COVID-19. The rearrangement links TRBV5-4 to TRBJ2-1; TRBD2 is a possible D gene (5 bases). CDR3 DNA sequence: TGTGCCAGCAGCTTCGCGGGTTCGTATGAGCAGTTCTTC. Its protein product is CASSFAGSYEQFF.